A selection of T cell receptor beta chains follows, all from one sample in a study of brain T cells in children with intractable seizures. Sequencing used immunoSEQ multiplex PCR; TCRdb keeps in-frame clones, though not all of them. The sample yields about 340,000 clones, nearly 95% seen once. Source: peripheral blood, taken around 5 months after surgery. The receptors were sampled from a boy under three years old with tuberous sclerosis and intractable seizures. CDR3s include the opening cysteine and the closing phenylalanine or tryptophan. D genes are given only for firm matches. Clone size is not always given. Where it is, it says once, few, many or a class for expanded clones.

V	J	size	D	DNA	CDR3
TRBV30	TRBJ2-1	.	TRBD2	TGTGCCTGGAGAGGACTAGCCGGCAATGAGCAGTTCTTC	CAWRGLAGNEQFF
TRBV6-1	TRBJ2-3	once	TRBD2	TGTGCCAGCAGTGACCTTAAGCGGGGAGGGAGCACAGATACGCAGTATTTT	CASSDLKRGGSTDTQYF
TRBV30	TRBJ1-1	.	.	TGTGCCTGGATGGGGGCGAACACTGAAGCTTTCTTT	CAWMGANTEAFF
TRBV2	TRBJ2-2	.	.	TGTGCCAGCAGTGATCCGGGGGCGAACACCGGGGAGCTGTTTTTT	CASSDPGANTGELFF
TRBV30	TRBJ1-1	.	.	TGTGCCTGGAGTGTACGGGAGAACACTGAAGCTTTCTTT	CAWSVRENTEAFF
TRBV28	TRBJ2-3	.	.	TGTGCCAGCAGTTCGATAGGGGGGAGCACAGATACGCAGTATTTT	CASSSIGGSTDTQYF
TRBV29-1	TRBJ1-3	.	TRBD1	TGCAGCGCCAAGCTACCGACAGGGGGAAACACCATATATTTT	CSAKLPTGGNTIYF
TRBV6-5	TRBJ1-2	.	.	TGTGCCAGCAGTTACGTTTCGGGGAATGGCTACACCTTC	CASSYVSGNGYTF
TRBV14	TRBJ1-1	.	.	TGTGCCAGCAGCTCAACACTCGTGAACACTGAAGCTTTCTTT	CASSSTLVNTEAFF
TRBV18	TRBJ1-4	.	TRBD1	TGTGCCAGCTCACCGGACAGGGAAGGAAAACTGTTTTTT	CASSPDREGKLFF
TRBV7-9	TRBJ2-7	once	.	TGTGCCAGCGGGGGCTTAGCGCTATCCGAGCAGTACTTC	CASGGLALSEQYF
TRBV4-1	TRBJ1-2	once	TRBD1	TGCGCCAGCAGCCAAACAGGGGTTTATGGCTACACCTTC	CASSQTGVYGYTF
TRBV7-9	TRBJ2-7	once	.	TGTGCCAGCAGCTTCGGTGCTACCTACGAGCAGTACTTC	CASSFGATYEQYF
TRBV7-9	TRBJ1-2	.	TRBD1	TGTGCCAGCAGCTGGACAGGGCCTGGCTACACCTTC	CASSWTGPGYTF
TRBV6-1	TRBJ1-2	.	.	TGTGCCAGCAGTGAAGCTTGGGACAGCTACACCTTC	CASSEAWDSYTF
TRBV7-9	TRBJ2-5	.	TRBD2	TGTGCCAGCAGCCCTCGGACTAGCGGTCTATCAGAGACCCAGTACTTC	CASSPRTSGLSETQYF
TRBV5-1	TRBJ2-3	once	.	TGCGCCAGCAGCGCCGGGGGGCAAAGCACAGATACGCAGTATTTT	CASSAGGQSTDTQYF
TRBV7-7	TRBJ2-5	.	TRBD2	TGTGCTAGCAGCTTTAGCGGGGGCCTCGGGAAGGGAGAGACCCAGTACTTC	CASSFSGGLGKGETQYF
TRBV7-9	TRBJ2-1	.	.	TGTGCCAGCAGTCGGGACCCCGACAATGAGCAGTTCTTC	CASSRDPDNEQFF
TRBV19	TRBJ2-5	.	TRBD2	TGTGCCAGTAGTGCCGTGGGGGGGCTAGCGGGGGCCGCCCGCCAAGAGACCCAGTACTTC	CASSAVGGLAGAARQETQYF
TRBV5-4	TRBJ1-1	.	TRBD1	TGTGCCAGCGGTGACAGGGGAAACACTGAAGCTTTCTTT	CASGDRGNTEAFF
TRBV7-9	TRBJ2-1	.	.	TGTGCCAGCAGCCCAGGGTATGGAGCGGGCTTATACAATGAGCAGTTCTTC	CASSPGYGAGLYNEQFF
TRBV9	TRBJ1-3	.	.	TGTGCCAGCAGCTCTCGTCTAAACTCTGGAAACACCATATATTTT	CASSSRLNSGNTIYF
TRBV6-5	TRBJ2-1	once	.	TGTGCCAGCAGCCGGCTAGATGAGCAGTTCTTC	CASSRLDEQFF
TRBV6-5	TRBJ2-1	.	.	TGTGCCAGCAGACCCAATTCAGGGAATGAGCAGTTCTTC	CASRPNSGNEQFF
TRBV3-1/TRBV3-2	TRBJ1-2	once	TRBD1	TGTGCCAGCAGTGCCACCGGGACAGTCGATGGCTACACCTTC	CASSATGTVDGYTF